The clone carrying this T cell receptor (beta chain) was counted between two and nine times. Its antigen is not identified. The data stem from a study of vaccination effects on CD4 cells after COVID-19. Overall study findings and caveats: Healthy vaccinees showed cross-reactivity with common cold coronaviruses in only 1 of 255 vaccine-induced clones.

Antigen-specific CD4+ T cells expanded by the ViraFEST assay with viral peptide pools were then sequenced. Culture lasted over 9 days before CD4+ T cell isolation. Participants completed two doses of the BNT162b2 or mRNA-1273 vaccine. The CDR3 consists of 14 residues. Looked up from germline, CDR1 is SEHNR and CDR2 is FQNEAQ (reference sequence). V was pared by 8 bases and J by 0 bases, with 13 bases between. TCRdb's table, derived via immunoSEQ multiplex PCR, lists solely in-frame clones and lacks some. The table has 80,000 to 95,000 clones, 60% to 85% seen once. The sequence was collected from a human donor who received a COVID-19 vaccine. Source: CD4+ T cells from PBMCs cultured with HCoV-OC43 spike peptides, taken after COVID-19 vaccination. The subset: HCoV-OC43 spike overlapping peptide pool stimulation. This rearrangement joins TRBV7-9 to TRBJ1-1, with D tentatively TRBD1 (5 bases). The CDR3 DNA reads as TGTGCCAGCGAAAAGGGACTCCTGAACACTGAAGCTTTCTTT. It translates to CASEKGLLNTEAFF.